The clone carrying this TCR beta chain has a count of ten or more. Its specificity is not known. The sample belongs to a study of cytomegalovirus exposure and HLA in healthy donors. The J segment lost 8 bases and the V segment lost 3 bases, leaving 9 bases of the junction unmatched. CDR3 length: 14 residues. Per germline, CDR1 MNHNY and CDR2 SVGAGI (reference sequence). This table comes from immunoSEQ multiplex PCR, and its TCRdb copy is limited to in-frame clones, with some not included. The top ten clones hold around 0.9% of a sample with fewer than 350,000 clones, roughly 90% of them seen once. General study findings and limits: The study found most TCR sequences rare, yet found some public TCRs in many donors. A few of the chains that were CMV-associated were confirmed in vitro to be specific for CMV antigens.

Sequencing used PBMCs. The chain combines TRBV6-6 with TRBJ1-1; 7 nucleotides agree with TRBD1. The source is a woman aged 18-35 years in good health and CMV-seronegative. This chain's CDR3 is CASSYLGGLQEAFF. The CDR3 bases are TGTGCCAGCAGTTATTTAGGGGGCCTCCAAGAAGCTTTCTTT.